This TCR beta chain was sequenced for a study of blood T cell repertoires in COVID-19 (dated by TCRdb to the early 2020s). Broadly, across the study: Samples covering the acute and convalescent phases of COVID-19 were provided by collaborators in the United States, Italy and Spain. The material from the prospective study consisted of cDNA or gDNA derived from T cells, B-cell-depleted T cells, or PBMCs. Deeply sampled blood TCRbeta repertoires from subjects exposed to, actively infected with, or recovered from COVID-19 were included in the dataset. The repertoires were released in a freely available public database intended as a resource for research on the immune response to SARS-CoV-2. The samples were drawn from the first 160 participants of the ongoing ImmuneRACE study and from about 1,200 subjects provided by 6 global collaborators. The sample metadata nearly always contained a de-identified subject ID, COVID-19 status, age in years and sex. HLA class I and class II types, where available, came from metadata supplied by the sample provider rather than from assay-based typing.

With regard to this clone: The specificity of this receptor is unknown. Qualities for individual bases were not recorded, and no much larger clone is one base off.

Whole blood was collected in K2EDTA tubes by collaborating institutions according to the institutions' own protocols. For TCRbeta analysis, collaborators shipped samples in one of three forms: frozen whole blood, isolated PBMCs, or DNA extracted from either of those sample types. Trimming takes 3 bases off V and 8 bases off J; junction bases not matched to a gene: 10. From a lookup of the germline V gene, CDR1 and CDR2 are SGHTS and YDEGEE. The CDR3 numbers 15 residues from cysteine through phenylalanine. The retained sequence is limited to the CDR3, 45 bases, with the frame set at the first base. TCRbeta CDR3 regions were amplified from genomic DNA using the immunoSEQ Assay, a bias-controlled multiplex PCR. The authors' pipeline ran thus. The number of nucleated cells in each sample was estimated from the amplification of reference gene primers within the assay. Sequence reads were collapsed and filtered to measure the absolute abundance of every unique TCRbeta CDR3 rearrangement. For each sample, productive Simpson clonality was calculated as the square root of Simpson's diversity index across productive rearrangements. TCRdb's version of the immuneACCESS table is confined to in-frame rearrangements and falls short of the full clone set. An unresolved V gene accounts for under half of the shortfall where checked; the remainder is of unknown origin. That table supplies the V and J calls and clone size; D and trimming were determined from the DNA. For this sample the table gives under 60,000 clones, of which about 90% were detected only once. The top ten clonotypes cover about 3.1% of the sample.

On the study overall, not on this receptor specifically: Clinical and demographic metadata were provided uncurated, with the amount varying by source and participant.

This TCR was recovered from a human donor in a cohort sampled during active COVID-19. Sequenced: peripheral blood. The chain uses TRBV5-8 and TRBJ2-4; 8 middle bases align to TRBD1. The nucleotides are TGTGCCAGCAGCTACCGGACAGGGCCGGGGGACATTCAGTACTTC. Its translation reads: CASSYRTGPGDIQYF. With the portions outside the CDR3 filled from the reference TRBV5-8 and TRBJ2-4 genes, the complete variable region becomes EAGVTQSPTHLIKTRGQQATLRCSPISGHTSVYWYQQALGLGLQFLLWYDEGEERNRGNFPPRFSGRQFPNYSSELNVNALELEDSALYLCASSYRTGPGDIQYFGAGTRLSVL.